In this sample, the clone carrying this T cell receptor beta chain turned up once. The CDR3 contains 14 residues. Germline-derived CDR1 and CDR2 are LGHDT and YNNKEL (reference sequence). The V end was cut by 1 base, the J end by 4 bases, with 10 bases between. The TCR beta repertoire was assessed by survey-level immunoSEQ sequencing. Profiling relied on immunoSEQ multiplex PCR, and the TCRdb table lists in-frame clones only, not all of them. The table records some 70,000 clones, over 85% of them present only once. The TCR comes from a man aged 40-50 years with rheumatoid arthritis. This chain links TRBV3-1 (or the pseudogene TRBV3-2) with TRBJ1-2, with D maybe TRBD1 (5 bases). Sequenced material: PBMCs. The CDR3 here is CASSQAGGPYGYTF. The DNA for the CDR3 is TGTGCCAGCAGCCAAGCGGGGGGACCCTATGGCTACACCTTC.